The rows below give T cell receptor beta chains drawn from one sample of a study of T cell responses to AZD1222 COVID-19 vaccine. Profiled with immunoSEQ multiplex PCR; TCRdb holds only in-frame clones, not every one. The repertoire holds some 79,000 clones, roughly 80% seen once, with around 45% in the top ten. The sequences come from peripheral blood, collected 28 days after the second AZD1222 dose. All receptors come from an adult who received the AZD1222 COVID-19 vaccine. Each CDR3 is given with its conserved first and last residue. A D gene is named only where the DNA matches it firmly. The listing skips clone size in some rows; elsewhere it reads once, few, many or a size class.

V gene: TRBV2; D gene: NA; J gene: TRBJ2-1; clone size: NA; CDR3 DNA: TGTGCCAGCAGTGACCCGGCGGGAGAGGGGGGGTATGAGCAGTTCTTC; CDR3 protein: CASSDPAGEGGYEQFF
V gene: TRBV28; D gene: TRBD2; J gene: TRBJ2-7; clone size: NA; CDR3 DNA: TGTGCCAGCAGTTACGGACTAGCGGGGGGCCGCGGCGAGCAGTACTTC; CDR3 protein: CASSYGLAGGRGEQYF
V gene: TRBV6-6; D gene: TRBD1; J gene: TRBJ2-2; clone size: NA; CDR3 DNA: TGTGCCAGCCAGATACAGGGGGACACCGGGGAGCTGTTTTTT; CDR3 protein: CASQIQGDTGELFF
V gene: TRBV5-4; D gene: TRBD2; J gene: TRBJ2-7; clone size: NA; CDR3 DNA: TGTGCCAGCAGCTCGGGGGGATACGAGCAGTACTTC; CDR3 protein: CASSSGGYEQYF
V gene: TRBV19; D gene: NA; J gene: TRBJ2-3; clone size: few; CDR3 DNA: TGTGCCAGTAGTATGAGGGTATCAGATACGCAGTATTTT; CDR3 protein: CASSMRVSDTQYF
V gene: TRBV5-1; D gene: TRBD2; J gene: TRBJ2-2; clone size: NA; CDR3 DNA: TGCGCCAGCAGCTTGGAGAGCGGGGGCGCTTCCGGGGAGCTGTTTTTT; CDR3 protein: CASSLESGGASGELFF
V gene: TRBV24-1; D gene: NA; J gene: TRBJ1-2; clone size: NA; CDR3 DNA: TGTGCCACCAGTGCCATGGGGTACAGTGGCTACACCTTC; CDR3 protein: CATSAMGYSGYTF
V gene: TRBV6-5; D gene: NA; J gene: TRBJ1-4; clone size: NA; CDR3 DNA: TGTGCCAGCAGTTACCAACAGGGAGGGAATAATGAAAAACTGTTTTTT; CDR3 protein: CASSYQQGGNNEKLFF
V gene: TRBV29-1; D gene: NA; J gene: TRBJ1-1; clone size: NA; CDR3 DNA: TGCAGCGTTGAATGGGGTTTGAGTTATACTGAAGCTTTCTTT; CDR3 protein: CSVEWGLSYTEAFF
V gene: TRBV30; D gene: NA; J gene: TRBJ1-4; clone size: NA; CDR3 DNA: TGTGCCTGGAGTGGCGAGTCAGGGCGTGAAAAACTGTTTTTT; CDR3 protein: CAWSGESGREKLFF
V gene: TRBV28; D gene: NA; J gene: TRBJ1-5; clone size: NA; CDR3 DNA: TGTGCCAGCAGTTTACCGCAGACTTATAGCAATCAGCCCCAGCATTTT; CDR3 protein: CASSLPQTYSNQPQHF
V gene: TRBV6-5; D gene: TRBD1; J gene: TRBJ1-1; clone size: NA; CDR3 DNA: TGTGCCAGCAGGGACTATTACAGGGGCACTGAAGCTTTCTTT; CDR3 protein: CASRDYYRGTEAFF
V gene: TRBV2; D gene: NA; J gene: TRBJ1-5; clone size: NA; CDR3 DNA: TGTGCCAGCAGTGAACGGGGCGTTCGACAGGTCAATCAGCCCCAGCATTTT; CDR3 protein: CASSERGVRQVNQPQHF
V gene: TRBV24-1; D gene: TRBD1; J gene: TRBJ2-2; clone size: NA; CDR3 DNA: TGTGCCACCAGTGTGACAGGGGGCAGCGGGGAGCTGTTTTTT; CDR3 protein: CATSVTGGSGELFF
V gene: TRBV28; D gene: NA; J gene: TRBJ2-2; clone size: NA; CDR3 DNA: TGTGCCAGCAGCTCCGTCGGGTTGGGGTTAGGGCCCGGGGAGCTGTTTTTT; CDR3 protein: CASSSVGLGLGPGELFF
V gene: TRBV20-1; D gene: NA; J gene: TRBJ2-7; clone size: NA; CDR3 DNA: TGCAGTGCTAGTGAACCCCGAGCCGAGCAGTACTTC; CDR3 protein: CSASEPRAEQYF
V gene: TRBV9; D gene: TRBD2; J gene: TRBJ2-3; clone size: NA; CDR3 DNA: TGTGCCAGCAGCGTAGAAGGACTAGCGGGGGGGCCTCTTTCAGATACGCAGTATTTT; CDR3 protein: CASSVEGLAGGPLSDTQYF
V gene: TRBV3-1/TRBV3-2; D gene: NA; J gene: TRBJ1-2; clone size: NA; CDR3 DNA: TGTGCCAGCAGCCAAATGGGATTATATGGCTACACCTTC; CDR3 protein: CASSQMGLYGYTF